This T cell receptor (beta chain) was obtained from a study of STAT5B mutations in CD4+ large granular lymphocyte leukemia. The CDR3 spans 15 residues. V lost 4 bases to trimming and J lost 3 bases; unmatched junction nucleotides: 2. CDR1 and CDR2 (germline): MGHRA, YSYEKL. Some clones are missing from TCRdb's copy, which holds only in-frame ones; the method was immunoSEQ multiplex PCR. The table includes under 35,000 clones, 68% detected once. The sequence was collected from a human donor in good health. The sample was CD4+ T cells from blood buffy coats. V gene TRBV4-1 combines with J gene TRBJ2-1; 11 bases line up with TRBD2. The CDR3 loop reads CASSRGLADYNEQFF. CDR3 sequence (DNA): TGCGCCAGCAGCCGGGGACTAGCGGACTACAATGAGCAGTTCTTC.